The sequence of this T cell receptor beta chain was determined in a study of shared clonotypes between healthy human individuals. V shed 4 bases and J 3 bases; nucleotides not matched to a gene: 5. This CDR3 is built from 15 residues. CDR1 MNHEY and CDR2 SVGAGI come from the germline V gene. It was across several immunoSEQ plates that each subset's genomic DNA was evenly split. TCRdb's copy holds only in-frame clones and misses some; the assay was immunoSEQ multiplex PCR. The sample lists approximately 1.1 million clones; approximately 80% were seen once. Sequencing was done on a sample of memory CD4+ T cells from PBMCs. The subset was: CD45RA-negative fraction. This clonotype originated in a man aged 18 to 29 in good health. Some clones in this sample may be carry-over from other donors' samples. The chain links TRBV6-5 to TRBJ2-1; 8 bases align to TRBD1. As DNA, the CDR3 is TGTGCCAGCAGTTCCTCCGGACAGGGCTACAATGAGCAGTTCTTC. Protein: CASSSSGQGYNEQFF.